Listed here are 17 T cell receptor beta chains from one sample, sequenced in a study of neurological immune-mediated disorders. Each CDR3 protein gets one entry after TCRdb re-called the 5' RACE reads with MiXCR. The sample shows more than 40,000 distinct CDR3 sequences, more than 9.5% of them seen only once. Time point specified: longitudinal time-point 3. The sample comprised PBMCs. The receptors here all came from a male donor with HTLV-1-associated myelopathy (HAM/TSP).

A few counts support this clonotype. The J gene is TRBJ1-4, the V gene TRBV3-1; D is undetermined. V dropped 4 bases and J dropped 0 bases, with 12 bases sitting between them. The CDR3 is made up of 16 amino acids. The germline V gene encodes CDR1 LGHDT and CDR2 YNNKEL (reference sequence). The CDR3 DNA reads TGTGCCAGCAGCCCCCGGACTGCCGCAACTAATGAAAAACTGTTTTTT. It yields the protein CASSPRTAATNEKLFF.

By proportion, this clonotype is medium-sized. J is TRBJ2-5 and V is TRBV20-1; TRBD2 matches 10 bases. This CDR3 is 14 amino acids long. CDR1 and CDR2 (germline): DFQATT, SNEGSKA (reference sequence). V lost 2 bases and J lost 6; bases outside the gene matches: 6. The CDR3 reads CSARRLAGVKTQYF. CDR3 nucleotides: TGCAGTGCTAGACGTCTAGCGGGGGTAAAGACCCAGTACTTC.

Many counts were recorded for this clonotype. This chain connects TRBV6-2 or TRBV6-3 to TRBJ2-7; the D gene is possibly TRBD2 (5 bases). The V gene lost 2 bases and the J gene lost 3 bases, with 14 bases spanning the gap. The CDR3 covers 15 residues. Germline V CDR1 and CDR2: MNHEY, SVGEGT. CDR3 sequence: CASSYRGLRVYEQYF. The CDR3 DNA is TGTGCCAGCAGTTACCGAGGGTTGAGGGTCTACGAGCAGTACTTC.

This clonotype was seen many times. The chain uses TRBV7-7 and TRBJ2-5; 7 positions match TRBD1. The ends lost 6 bases at V and 1 base at J; junction bases unmatched: 5. The germline gives CDR1 SSHAT, CDR2 FNYEAQ (reference sequence). The CDR3 extends over 14 amino acids. CDR3 in DNA: TGTGCCAGCAGTGAAGGGGGCTCCCAAGAGACCCAGTACTTC. It is translated as CASSEGGSQETQYF.

This clonotype was seen at least ten times. V usage is TRBV6-6 and J usage is TRBJ2-7; 9 positions match TRBD1. The CDR3 is made up of 15 amino acids. V gave up 5 bases and J gave up 5 bases; unmatched junction bases: 10. CDR1 is MNHNY and CDR2 is SVGAGI in the germline V gene (reference sequence). CDR3 region: CASSQTRDRVHEQYF. DNA of the CDR3: TGTGCCAGCAGTCAAACCCGGGACAGGGTTCACGAGCAGTACTTC.

This clonotype was seen at least ten times. The chain employs TRBV28 and TRBJ1-5; no firm D call. Germline V gene sequence: CDR1 MDHEN, CDR2 SYDVKM. The V gene lost 10 bases and the J gene lost 3 bases, with 13 bases spanning the gap. The CDR3 runs 13 residues. CDR3 in DNA: TGTGCCACTCAAGGACGGTCCAATCAGCCCCAGCATTTT. It yields the protein CATQGRSNQPQHF. The variable domain in full, completed from reference TRBV28 and TRBJ1-5, reads DVKVTQSSRYLVKRTGEKVFLECVQDMDHENMFWYRQDPGLGLRLIYFSYDVKMKEKGDIPEGYSVSREKKERFSLILESASTNQTSMYLCATQGRSNQPQHFGDGTRLSIL.

There are many counts of this clonotype. This chain links TRBV7-2 with TRBJ2-7; 7 bases map to TRBD1. V lost 5 bases to trimming and J lost 1 base; unmatched junction nucleotides: 8. Germline loops: CDR1 SGHTA, CDR2 FQGNSA. The CDR3 has 15 residues. The CDR3 DNA follows: TGTGCCAGCAGCCTGGACAGGTCGTCTTCCTACGAGCAGTACTTC. Encoded protein: CASSLDRSSSYEQYF.

Many counts were recorded for this clonotype. The V gene is TRBV7-2, the J gene TRBJ1-1; D is possibly TRBD1 (5 bases). V was trimmed by 0 bases and J by 6 bases, leaving 14 bases between them. The CDR3 spans 15 residues. The germline V gene has CDR1 SGHTA and CDR2 FQGNSA. The CDR3 DNA sequence: TGTGCCAGCAGCTTAGCTCCCCGAAGGGGCGCTGAAGCTTTCTTT. Encoded protein: CASSLAPRRGAEAFF.

This clonotype came up many times. V and J are TRBV5-1 and TRBJ1-1; D perhaps matches TRBD1 (5 bases). V was shortened by 0 bases and J by 1 base, with 7 bases between the two germline ends. Germline loops: CDR1 SGHRS, CDR2 YFSETQ. The CDR3 is 14 amino acids. CDR3 in amino acids: CASSLDGANTEAFF. Here the CDR3 DNA reads TGCGCCAGCAGCTTGGACGGGGCGAACACTGAAGCTTTCTTT.

This clonotype was detected many times. The V gene is TRBV7-9, the J gene TRBJ1-1; D remains unclear. Trimming took off 6 bases at V and 4 bases at J, with 15 bases between the two ends. CDR3 length: 14 residues. CDR1 and CDR2 from the germline V gene are SEHNR and FQNEAQ (reference sequence). CDR3 loop: CASSYSDVRTEAFF. CDR3 sequence (DNA): TGTGCCAGCAGTTACTCGGACGTACGCACTGAAGCTTTCTTT.

This clonotype has at least ten counts. This chain links TRBV5-1 with TRBJ2-5, with a tentative D call TRBD2 (6 bases). Trimming removed 3 bases from V and 3 bases from J, with 9 bases in between. There are 13 residues in the CDR3. The germline gives CDR1 SGHRS, CDR2 YFSETQ. In DNA form, the CDR3 reads TGCGCCAGCAGCTACGGGACTGAAGAGACCCAGTACTTC. It is translated as CASSYGTEETQYF. The variable domain in full, completed from reference TRBV5-1 and TRBJ2-5, reads KAGVTQTPRYLIKTRGQQVTLSCSPISGHRSVSWYQQTPGQGLQFLFEYFSETQRNKGNFPGRFSGRQFSNSRSEMNVSTLELGDSALYLCASSYGTEETQYFGPGTRLLVL.

In this sample, this clonotype turned up many times. The chain links TRBV12-3 or TRBV12-4 to TRBJ2-1; possible D gene TRBD2, 6 bases. The CDR3 covers 13 residues. The V gene lost 3 bases and the J gene lost 5 bases, with 8 bases spanning the gap. The CDR3 sequence is CASSLWGDNEQFF. CDR3 DNA sequence: TGTGCCAGCAGTTTGTGGGGGGACAATGAGCAGTTCTTC.

The table lists this clonotype with many counts. V gene TRBV5-5 combines with J gene TRBJ1-5, with TRBD1 matching 8 bases. Germline CDR1 is SGHKS and CDR2 is YYEKEE (reference sequence). The ends lost 4 bases at V and 7 bases at J; junction bases unmatched: 10. The CDR3 totals 15 residues. CDR3 coding DNA: TGTGCCAGCAGCCTCGCGACAGGGGATGGACAGCCCCAGCATTTT. This translates into CASSLATGDGQPQHF.

CDR3 in DNA: TGTGCCAGCTCACCACCGGGCAGAACTAACTATGGCTACACCTTC. Its protein is CASSPPGRTNYGYTF. V usage is TRBV18 and J usage is TRBJ1-2; no firm D call. Trimming pared 0 bases from V and 0 bases from J, leaving 8 bases between. The CDR3 contains 15 residues. Germline values: CDR1 KGHSH, CDR2 LQKENI.

Many counts were recorded for this clonotype. The V call is TRBV20-1, the J call TRBJ2-1, with D hard to call. In germline, CDR1 is DFQATT, CDR2 SNEGSKA (reference sequence). This CDR3 has 12 amino acids. Trimming removed 6 bases from V and 10 bases from J, with 16 bases in between. This CDR3 reads CSANLQLHEQFF. In DNA, the CDR3 is TGCAGTGCAAACCTACAGCTACACGAGCAGTTCTTC.

Sample share makes this clonotype medium-sized. The CDR3 DNA sequence: TGCGCCAGCAGCTTGGTGTCAAACGATTACAATGAGCAGTTCTTC. This gives the protein CASSLVSNDYNEQFF. The V call is TRBV5-1, the J call TRBJ2-1; D remains unclear. Deletions cut 0 bases from V and 4 bases from J, with 11 bases between. The length of the CDR3 is 15 residues. CDR1 and CDR2 (germline): SGHRS, YFSETQ. Full variable domain (remainder filled in from reference TRBV5-1 and TRBJ2-1): KAGVTQTPRYLIKTRGQQVTLSCSPISGHRSVSWYQQTPGQGLQFLFEYFSETQRNKGNFPGRFSGRQFSNSRSEMNVSTLELGDSALYLCASSLVSNDYNEQFFGPGTRLTVL.

Many counts were recorded for this clonotype. The chain joins TRBV4-1 to TRBJ2-1; D call uncertain. This CDR3 comprises 13 residues. The V gene lost 1 base and the J gene lost 9 bases, with 10 bases spanning the gap. The germline V gene encodes CDR1 MGHRA and CDR2 YSYEKL. CDR3 amino acids: CASSQGVFGEQFF. In nucleotides, the CDR3 is TGCGCCAGCAGCCAAGGGGTGTTCGGTGAGCAGTTCTTC.